These 23 T cell receptor beta chains were all obtained from the same sample, sequenced in a study of blood T cells in healthy people across ages. Alongside a J-beta primer mix, a sample-barcoded 5' primer served in a second PCR lasting about 7 to 11 cycles. TCRdb used MiXCR to reprocess the 5' RACE reads, holding one entry per CDR3 protein. This sample has about a million distinct CDR3 sequences; 40% to 60% occur once, and the top ten carry 10% to 15%. Sequencing was done on a sample of blood. Receptors originate from a man aged 30 to 45 in good health.

This chain uses TRBV12-3 or TRBV12-4 with TRBJ2-1, with TRBD1 as a possible D gene (6 bases). The germline V and J ends were trimmed by 7 bases and 6 bases, with 13 bases remaining between them. The CDR3 is made up of 13 amino acids. The CDR3 here is CASTPDRSNEQFF. CDR3 bases: TGTGCCAGCACGCCGGACAGAAGCAATGAGCAGTTCTTC.

This chain joins TRBV3-1 and TRBJ2-5; 8 bases map to TRBD1. Germline values: CDR1 LGHDT, CDR2 YNNKEL (reference sequence). The V and J ends lost 3 bases and 11 bases, in that order; junction bases with no gene match: 14. The CDR3 is 15 amino acids. This chain's CDR3 is CASSHPDRAGNEQYF. The DNA for the CDR3 is TGTGCCAGCAGCCACCCGGACAGGGCCGGCAATGAGCAGTACTTC.

This chain links TRBV7-2 with TRBJ2-1; no clear D gene. Trimming shortened V by 3 bases and J by 10 bases, and 10 bases separated the two germline ends. The germline V gene has CDR1 SGHTA and CDR2 FQGNSA. The CDR3 loop spans 12 amino acids. As DNA, the CDR3 is TGTGCCAGCAGCTTTGGGATGGACGAGCAGTTCTTC. Its protein is CASSFGMDEQFF.

This clonotype came up a few times. The chain joins TRBV10-2 to TRBJ2-3, with 7 bases aligning to TRBD2. The CDR3 contains 14 residues. Germline V lookup: CDR1 WSHSY, CDR2 SAAADI. V lost 3 bases and J lost 5; bases outside the gene matches: 5. For the CDR3, the DNA is TGCGCCAGCAGTGACCTAGCGGTCGTAGATACGCAGTATTTT. Amino acid sequence: CASSDLAVVDTQYF.

This clonotype was seen at least ten times. This chain uses TRBV3-1 with TRBJ2-1; a weak D match, TRBD2 (5 bases). The CDR3 totals 13 residues. Germline CDR1 LGHDT, CDR2 YNNKEL (reference sequence). Trimming left V 6 bases short and J 5 bases short, with 11 bases between. The CDR3 region is CASSLRDNNEQFF. DNA of the CDR3: TGTGCCAGCAGTCTCCGGGATAACAATGAGCAGTTCTTC.

The V gene is TRBV7-9, the J gene TRBJ1-5, with unresolved D. Germline CDR1 and CDR2: SEHNR and FQNEAQ (reference sequence). V shed 1 base and J shed 6 bases, with 13 bases lying between them. The CDR3 runs to 15 residues. The DNA for the CDR3 is TGTGCCAGCAGCTTAGAAAACCCCACCGGTCAGCCCCAGCATTTT. Its translation: CASSLENPTGQPQHF.

The rearrangement joins TRBV20-1 to TRBJ1-5; D remains ambiguous. There are 13 residues in the CDR3. Germline assignment: CDR1 DFQATT and CDR2 SNEGSKA (reference sequence). V was clipped by 5 bases and J by 4 bases, with 12 bases between them. As DNA, the CDR3 is TGCAGTGCTTGTCAGCCGGGGAATCAGCCCCAGCATTTT. Protein product: CSACQPGNQPQHF.

The chain employs TRBV20-1 and TRBJ2-1; no clear D. The V and J ends lost 0 bases and 2 bases respectively, with 14 bases between them. The CDR3 is 16 amino acids. From germline, CDR1 is DFQATT and CDR2 SNEGSKA (reference sequence). As DNA, the CDR3 is TGCAGTGCTAGAGACCAGATGGTGCAGGCCTACAATGAGCAGTTCTTC. Amino acid sequence: CSARDQMVQAYNEQFF.

With respect to this clonotype: Given a much more abundant clone one base away, this may be a read error. The rearrangement links TRBV7-2 to TRBJ2-3; 16 bases are shared with TRBD2. The CDR3 has 17 amino acids. The trim removed 5 bases at V and 6 bases at J, leaving 8 bases unmatched. Per the germline V gene, CDR1 is SGHTA and CDR2 is FQGNSA. CDR3 nucleotides: TGTGCCAGCAGCCCCGGGACTAGCGGGGGGGCCATGGATACGCAGTATTTT. This translates into CASSPGTSGGAMDTQYF. Full variable domain (rest looked up from reference TRBV7-2 and TRBJ2-3): GAGVSQSPSNKVTEKGKDVELRCDPISGHTALYWYRQSLGQGLEFLIYFQGNSAPDKSGLPSDRFSAERTGGSVSTLTIQRTQQEDSAVYLCASSPGTSGGAMDTQYFGPGTRLTVL.

The genes are TRBV7-2 and TRBJ2-3; TRBD2 aligns across 10 bases. The V segment lost 3 bases and the J segment 5 bases; nucleotides outside the gene matches: 8. The CDR3 is 16 amino acids. Germline V gene lookup returns CDR1 SGHTA and CDR2 FQGNSA. The CDR3 reads CASSFQAGGPGDTQYF. The CDR3 bases are TGTGCCAGCAGCTTTCAAGCGGGGGGGCCGGGAGATACGCAGTATTTT.

The count of this clonotype is one. V gene TRBV4-1 combines with J gene TRBJ1-3, with D uncertain. The germline CDR1 and CDR2 sequences are MGHRA and YSYEKL. Trimming cost V 1 base and J 0 bases, with 13 bases left between them. This CDR3 comprises 17 residues. CDR3 sequence reads: CASSQVIAQGSGNTIYF. CDR3 bases: TGCGCCAGCAGCCAAGTGATAGCCCAAGGCTCTGGAAACACCATATATTTT.

The chain carries TRBV5-1 and TRBJ2-7; either TRBD1 or TRBD2 may fit D (5 bases each). The germline gives CDR1 SGHRS, CDR2 YFSETQ. V lost 6 bases to trimming and J lost 0 bases, with 19 bases between them. This CDR3 spans 16 amino acids. Written as DNA, the CDR3 is TGCGCCAGCAAGATTTCCGGGACGTCGAGCTCCTACGAGCAGTACTTC. Protein: CASKISGTSSSYEQYF.

The chain uses TRBV28 and TRBJ2-1; a weak D match, TRBD2 (7 bases). Germline values: CDR1 MDHEN, CDR2 SYDVKM. V was pared by 3 bases and J by 8 bases, with 20 bases between. The CDR3 sequence is 16 residues long. CDR3 nucleotides: TGTGCCAGCAGTTTCGTGGGGGGGGGCGCAGGCGATGAGCAGTTCTTC. This sequence encodes CASSFVGGGAGDEQFF. Complete variable domain (other parts from reference TRBV28 and TRBJ2-1): DVKVTQSSRYLVKRTGEKVFLECVQDMDHENMFWYRQDPGLGLRLIYFSYDVKMKEKGDIPEGYSVSREKKERFSLILESASTNQTSMYLCASSFVGGGAGDEQFFGPGTRLTVL.

The chain joins TRBV28 to TRBJ1-5; D gene uncertain. V dropped 6 bases and J dropped 4 bases, with 13 bases sitting between them. From germline, CDR1 is MDHEN and CDR2 SYDVKM. There are 14 residues in the CDR3. CDR3 DNA sequence: TGTGCCAGCAGCATAGCCCTTAGTAATCAGCCCCAGCATTTT. Amino acid sequence: CASSIALSNQPQHF.

Comments on this clonotype: One end of the junction fails to match germline, which may point to a read error. The V call is TRBV9, the J call TRBJ2-5; no clear D gene. CDR3 length equals 14 residues. The germline V gene encodes CDR1 SGDLS and CDR2 YYNGEE. The CDR3 DNA is TGTGCCAACAGCGTAGGATTGCTAGATGAGACCCAGTACTTC. Translated: CANSVGLLDETQYF. The full variable domain, rest sourced from reference TRBV9 and TRBJ2-5, is DSGVTQTPKHLITATGQRVTLRCSPRSGDLSVYWYQQSLDQGLQFLIQYYNGEERAKGNILERFSAQQFPDLHSELNLSSLELGDSALYFCANSVGLLDETQYFGPGTRLLVL.

V and J are TRBV7-8 and TRBJ2-6; TRBD2 matches 9 bases. The germline V gene encodes CDR1 SGHVS and CDR2 FQNEAQ. The CDR3 contains 22 residues. The V gene end was trimmed by 5 bases and the J gene end by 0 bases; junction bases not matched to a gene: 20. CDR3 residues: CASSDHIGRGGSTYSGANVLTF. The CDR3 DNA reads as TGTGCCAGCAGCGACCACATCGGGCGGGGGGGGTCAACTTACTCTGGGGCCAACGTCCTGACTTTC.

The table lists this clonotype with a few counts. This sequence joins TRBV29-1 and TRBJ2-7; D remains unclear. V dropped 7 bases and J dropped 0 bases, with 10 bases sitting between them. The CDR3 spans 12 residues. Germline assignment: CDR1 SQVTM and CDR2 ANQGSEA. DNA of the CDR3: TGCAGCGGTATTAATGACTCCTACGAGCAGTACTTC. This sequence encodes CSGINDSYEQYF.

The chain has TRBV7-9 and TRBJ2-2; D unresolved. Germline values: CDR1 SEHNR, CDR2 FQNEAQ (reference sequence). V was pared by 0 bases and J by 0 bases, with 8 bases between. The CDR3 contains 16 residues. CDR3 region: CASSLAQATNTGELFF. The CDR3 bases are TGTGCCAGCAGCTTAGCGCAGGCCACGAACACCGGGGAGCTGTTTTTT.

A few counts support this clonotype. The rearrangement joins TRBV11-2 to TRBJ2-5; 10 nucleotides agree with TRBD2. In germline, CDR1 is SGHAT, CDR2 FQNNGV. The CDR3 is made up of 15 amino acids. Trimming took 3 bases from V and 5 from J; bases not matched to a gene: 6. The CDR3 reads CASSLSGGAYETQYF. The CDR3 DNA follows: TGTGCCAGCAGCTTGAGCGGGGGGGCTTATGAGACCCAGTACTTC.

This rearrangement joins TRBV5-5 to TRBJ1-2; perhaps TRBD1 as D (5 bases). There are 13 residues in the CDR3. V was shortened by 4 bases and J by 6 bases, with 13 bases between the two germline ends. Germline V gene data show CDR1 as SGHKS and CDR2 as YYEKEE (reference sequence). The CDR3 loop is CASSPLLTDGYTF. The CDR3 bases are TGTGCCAGCAGCCCACTGTTGACAGATGGCTACACCTTC.

The genes are TRBV11-1 and TRBJ2-3; tentatively, D is TRBD1 (5 bases). Germline loops: CDR1 SGHAT, CDR2 FQDESV (reference sequence). CDR3 length: 21 amino acids. Deletions cut 4 bases from V and 2 bases from J, with 31 bases between. CDR3: CASSSTITTPPGKYATDTQYF. The CDR3 coding sequence is TGTGCCAGCAGCTCCACCATAACAACGCCGCCAGGGAAGTACGCCACAGATACGCAGTATTTT.

In this sample, this clonotype turned up many times. The chain is built from TRBV6-5 and TRBJ1-2, with D uncertain. The CDR3 sequence is 11 residues long. V shed 8 bases and J shed 8 bases, with 12 bases lying between them. The germline V gene has CDR1 MNHEY and CDR2 SVGAGI. The DNA for the CDR3 is TGTGCCAGCGGTACGGGCGGCGGCTACACCTTC. Amino acid sequence: CASGTGGGYTF.

This sequence joins TRBV11-2 and TRBJ2-5; a weak D match, TRBD2 (6 bases). Per germline, CDR1 SGHAT and CDR2 FQNNGV. V dropped 3 bases and J dropped 1 base, with 12 bases sitting between them. The CDR3 covers 15 residues. Here the CDR3 DNA reads TGTGCCAGCAGCTTTAGCGGAAATATCCAAGAGACCCAGTACTTC. It specifies CASSFSGNIQETQYF.